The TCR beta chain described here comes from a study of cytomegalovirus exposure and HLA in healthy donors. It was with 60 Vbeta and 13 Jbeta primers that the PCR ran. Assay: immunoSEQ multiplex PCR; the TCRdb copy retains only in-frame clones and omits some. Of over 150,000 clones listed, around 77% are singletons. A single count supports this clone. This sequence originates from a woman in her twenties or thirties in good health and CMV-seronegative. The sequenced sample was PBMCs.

Here the CDR3 DNA reads TGCGCCAGCAGCTTGGGTCCAGCGGCCTACGAGCAGTACTTC. Translated, it gives CASSLGPAAYEQYF. The rearrangement uses TRBV5-1 and TRBJ2-7, with TRBD2 as a possible D gene (5 bases). Deletions cut 0 bases from V and 2 bases from J, with 9 bases between. Germline values: CDR1 SGHRS, CDR2 YFSETQ. The CDR3 has 14 amino acids.